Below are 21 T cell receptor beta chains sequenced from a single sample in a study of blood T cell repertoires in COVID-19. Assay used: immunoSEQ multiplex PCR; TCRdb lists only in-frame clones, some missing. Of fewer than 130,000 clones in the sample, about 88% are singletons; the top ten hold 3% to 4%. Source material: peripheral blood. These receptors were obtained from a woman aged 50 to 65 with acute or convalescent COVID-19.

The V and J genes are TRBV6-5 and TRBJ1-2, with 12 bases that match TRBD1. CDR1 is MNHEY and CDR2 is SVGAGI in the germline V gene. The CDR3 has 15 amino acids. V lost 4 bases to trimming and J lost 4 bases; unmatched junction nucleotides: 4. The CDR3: CASSSGTGGAYGYTF. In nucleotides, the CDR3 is TGTGCCAGCAGTTCCGGGACAGGGGGCGCCTATGGCTACACCTTC.

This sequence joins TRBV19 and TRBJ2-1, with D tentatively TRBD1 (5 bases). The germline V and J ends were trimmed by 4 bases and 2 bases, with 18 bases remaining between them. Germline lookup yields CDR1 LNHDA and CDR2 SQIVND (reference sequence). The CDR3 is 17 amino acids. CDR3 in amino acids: CASSTDLGLLTYNEQFF. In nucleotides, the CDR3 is TGTGCCAGTAGTACAGACCTGGGGCTGTTAACCTACAATGAGCAGTTCTTC.

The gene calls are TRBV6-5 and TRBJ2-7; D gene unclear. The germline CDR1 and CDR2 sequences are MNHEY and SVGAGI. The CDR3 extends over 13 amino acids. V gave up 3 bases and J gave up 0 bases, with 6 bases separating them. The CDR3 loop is CASSYTVSYEQYF. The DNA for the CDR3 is TGTGCCAGCAGTTATACAGTCTCCTACGAGCAGTACTTC.

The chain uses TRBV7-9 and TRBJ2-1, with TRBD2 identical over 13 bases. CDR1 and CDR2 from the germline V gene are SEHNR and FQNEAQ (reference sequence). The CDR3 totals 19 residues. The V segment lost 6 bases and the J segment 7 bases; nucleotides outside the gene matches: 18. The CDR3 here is CASRGLGTTSGRAGNEQFF. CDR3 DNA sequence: TGTGCCAGCAGGGGACTGGGTACTACTAGCGGGAGGGCCGGGAATGAGCAGTTCTTC.

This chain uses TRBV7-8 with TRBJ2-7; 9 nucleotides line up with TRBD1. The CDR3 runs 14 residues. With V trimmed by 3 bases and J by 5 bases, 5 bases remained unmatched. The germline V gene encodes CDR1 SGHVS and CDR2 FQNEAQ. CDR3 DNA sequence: TGTGCCAGCAGCTTCCGACAGGGGGTCCACGAGCAGTACTTC. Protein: CASSFRQGVHEQYF.

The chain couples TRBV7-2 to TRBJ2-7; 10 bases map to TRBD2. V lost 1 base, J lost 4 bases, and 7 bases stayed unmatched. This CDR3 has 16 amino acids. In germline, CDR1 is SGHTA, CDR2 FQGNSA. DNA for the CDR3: TGTGCCAGCAGCTTAGTTCGAGCGGGAGGGGGGTACGAGCAGTACTTC. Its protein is CASSLVRAGGGYEQYF.

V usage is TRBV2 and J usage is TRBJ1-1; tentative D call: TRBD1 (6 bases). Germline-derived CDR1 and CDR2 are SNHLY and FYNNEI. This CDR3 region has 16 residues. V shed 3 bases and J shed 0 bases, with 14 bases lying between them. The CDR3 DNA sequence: TGTGCCAGCAGTGACCCGGGACACCCTCTGAACACTGAAGCTTTCTTT. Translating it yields CASSDPGHPLNTEAFF.

CDR3: CASGRSDRGLSQPQHF. For the CDR3, the DNA is TGTGCAAGCGGACGATCGGACAGGGGGCTTAGTCAGCCCCAGCATTTT. The chain employs TRBV6-6 and TRBJ1-5; TRBD1 agrees at 11 bases. CDR3 length: 16 amino acids. From germline, CDR1 is MNHNY and CDR2 SVGAGI (reference sequence).

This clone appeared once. Here the CDR3 DNA reads TGCGCCAGCAGCTCGAGTGGGAGTAGCTACAATGAGCAGTTCTTC. It yields the protein CASSSSGSSYNEQFF. The V call is TRBV5-1, the J call TRBJ2-1; TRBD2 might be the D (5 bases). The germline V and J ends were trimmed by 3 bases and 3 bases, with 13 bases remaining between them. The CDR3 is made up of 15 amino acids. Germline V gene sequence: CDR1 SGHRS, CDR2 YFSETQ.

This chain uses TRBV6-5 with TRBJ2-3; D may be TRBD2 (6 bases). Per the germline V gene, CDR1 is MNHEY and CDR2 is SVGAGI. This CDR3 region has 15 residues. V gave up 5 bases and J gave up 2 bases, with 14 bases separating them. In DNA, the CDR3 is TGTGCCAGCAGTAACCGAGCTAGCGACACAGATACGCAGTATTTT. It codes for CASSNRASDTDTQYF.

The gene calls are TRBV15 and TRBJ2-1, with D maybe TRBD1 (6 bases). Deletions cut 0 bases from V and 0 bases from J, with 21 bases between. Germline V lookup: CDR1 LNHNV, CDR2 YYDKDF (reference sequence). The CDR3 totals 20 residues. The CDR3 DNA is TGTGCCACCAGCAGAGAATATTTTAGGCGGACAGAAACCTCCTACAATGAGCAGTTCTTC. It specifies CATSREYFRRTETSYNEQFF.

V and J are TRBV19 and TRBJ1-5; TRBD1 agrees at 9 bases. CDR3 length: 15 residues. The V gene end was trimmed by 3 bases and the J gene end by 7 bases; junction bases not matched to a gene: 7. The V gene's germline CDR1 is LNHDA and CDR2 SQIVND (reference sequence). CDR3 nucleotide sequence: TGTGCCAGTAGTATGGAGGGACAGGGTGGCCAGCCCCAGCATTTT. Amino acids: CASSMEGQGGQPQHF.

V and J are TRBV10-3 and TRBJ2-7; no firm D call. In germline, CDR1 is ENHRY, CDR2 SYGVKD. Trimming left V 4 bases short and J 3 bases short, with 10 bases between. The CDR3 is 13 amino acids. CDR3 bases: TGTGCCATCAGTGGAGGCGGTGGCTACGAGCAGTACTTC. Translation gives CAISGGGGYEQYF.

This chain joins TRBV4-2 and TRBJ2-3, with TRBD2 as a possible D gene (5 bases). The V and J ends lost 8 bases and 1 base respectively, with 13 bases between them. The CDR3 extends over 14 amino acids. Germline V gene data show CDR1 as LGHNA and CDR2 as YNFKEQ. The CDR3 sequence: CASGIARGTDTQYF. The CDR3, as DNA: TGTGCCAGCGGTATAGCGAGGGGCACAGATACGCAGTATTTT.

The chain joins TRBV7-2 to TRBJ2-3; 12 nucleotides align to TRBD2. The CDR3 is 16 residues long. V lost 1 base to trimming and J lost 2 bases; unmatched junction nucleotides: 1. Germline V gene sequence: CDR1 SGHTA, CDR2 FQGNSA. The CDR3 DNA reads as TGTGCCAGCAGCTTAGGGACTAGCGGGATCACAGATACGCAGTATTTT. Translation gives CASSLGTSGITDTQYF.

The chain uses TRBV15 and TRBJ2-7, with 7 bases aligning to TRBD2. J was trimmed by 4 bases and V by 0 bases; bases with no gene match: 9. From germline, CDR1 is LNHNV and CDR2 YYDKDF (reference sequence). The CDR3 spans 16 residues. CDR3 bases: TGTGCCACCAGCAGAGATGGGCGCGGGAGTGCGTACGAGCAGTACTTC. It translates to CATSRDGRGSAYEQYF.

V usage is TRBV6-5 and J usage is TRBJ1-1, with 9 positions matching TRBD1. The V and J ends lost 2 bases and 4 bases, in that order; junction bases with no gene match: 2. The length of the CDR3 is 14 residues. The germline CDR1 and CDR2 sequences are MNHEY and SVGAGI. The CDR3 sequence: CASSYDRGGTEAFF. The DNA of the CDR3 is TGTGCCAGCAGTTACGACAGGGGGGGCACTGAAGCTTTCTTT.

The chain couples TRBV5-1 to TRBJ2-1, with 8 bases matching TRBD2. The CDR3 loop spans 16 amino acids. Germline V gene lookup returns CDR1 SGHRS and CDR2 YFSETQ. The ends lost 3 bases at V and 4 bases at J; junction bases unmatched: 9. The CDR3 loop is CASSSQSGSKYNEQFF. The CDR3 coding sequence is TGCGCCAGCAGCTCACAAAGCGGGAGTAAATACAATGAGCAGTTCTTC.

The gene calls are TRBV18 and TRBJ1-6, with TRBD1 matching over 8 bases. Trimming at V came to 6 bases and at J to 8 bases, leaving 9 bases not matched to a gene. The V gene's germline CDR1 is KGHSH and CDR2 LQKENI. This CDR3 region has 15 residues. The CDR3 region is CASSQDRGPDSPLHF. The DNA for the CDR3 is TGTGCCAGCTCGCAAGACAGGGGACCCGATTCACCCCTCCACTTT.

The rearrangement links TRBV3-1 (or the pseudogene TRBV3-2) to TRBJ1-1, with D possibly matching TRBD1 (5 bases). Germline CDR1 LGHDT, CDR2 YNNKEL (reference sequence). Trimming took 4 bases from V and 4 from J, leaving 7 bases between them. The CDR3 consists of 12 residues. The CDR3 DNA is TGTGCCAGCAGCCGGGGGGGCACTGAAGCTTTCTTT. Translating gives CASSRGGTEAFF.

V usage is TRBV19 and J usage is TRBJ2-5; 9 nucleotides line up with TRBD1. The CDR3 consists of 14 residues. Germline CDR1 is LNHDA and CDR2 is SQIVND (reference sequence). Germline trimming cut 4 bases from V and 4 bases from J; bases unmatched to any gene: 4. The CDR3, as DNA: TGTGCCAGTAGTACCACAGGGGGCTCAGAGACCCAGTACTTC. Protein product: CASSTTGGSETQYF.